These T cell receptor beta chains were read from a single sample in a study of beta chain features in type 1 diabetes. Profiling relied on immunoSEQ multiplex PCR, and the TCRdb table lists in-frame clones only, not all of them. The sample lists 350,000 to 450,000 clones; about 15% were seen once. The sequenced sample was naive CD4+ T cells from blood. The receptors were sampled from a woman between 18 and 29 years old in good health. Both conserved end residues are part of each CDR3. A D gene is named only where the DNA matches it firmly. Clone size, where shown, is once, few, many, or a class for clones that have expanded.

>-|-|TRBJ2-4|TRBV30
CAWSVRLELNIQYF
TGTGCCTGGAGTGTACGGTTGGAGCTAAACATTCAGTACTTC
>-|TRBD2|TRBJ2-7|TRBV18
CASSSTSGAYEQYF
TGTGCCAGCTCGTCGACTAGCGGAGCCTACGAGCAGTACTTC
>few|-|TRBJ1-4|TRBV5-6
CASSPTGGEKLFF
TGTGCCAGCAGTCCTACGGGGGGAGAAAAACTGTTTTTT
>few|TRBD2|TRBJ2-5|TRBV9
CASSPRLAEETQYF
TGTGCCAGCAGCCCCAGACTAGCGGAAGAGACCCAGTACTTC
>few|-|TRBJ2-7|TRBV30
CAWSRFSANSYEQYF
TGTGCCTGGAGTAGATTCAGCGCAAACTCCTACGAGCAGTACTTC
>few|-|TRBJ2-2|TRBV27
CASLTPLQRTGELFF
TGTGCCAGTCTCACCCCCCTCCAGCGTACCGGGGAGCTGTTTTTT
>-|TRBD2|TRBJ2-1|TRBV19
CASSVVAGYNEQFF
TGTGCCAGTAGTGTGGTAGCGGGGTACAATGAGCAGTTCTTC
>-|-|TRBJ1-5|TRBV28
CASTNPQSSQHF
TGTGCCAGCACCAACCCCCAGTCGTCCCAGCATTTT
>-|TRBD2|TRBJ2-1|TRBV2
CASNSGSGNEQFF
TGTGCCAGCAATAGCGGGAGCGGGAATGAGCAGTTCTTC
>few|TRBD2|TRBJ2-5|TRBV5-1
CASSPTSGGETQYF
TGCGCCAGCAGCCCAACTAGCGGAGGGGAGACCCAGTACTTC
>few|-|TRBJ2-6|TRBV14
CASSSLTGANVLTF
TGTGCCAGCAGCTCCCTAACTGGGGCCAACGTCCTGACTTTC
>-|TRBD1|TRBJ2-7|TRBV18
CASSRDRGYEQYF
TGTGCCAGCTCACGAGACAGGGGATACGAGCAGTACTTC
>-|TRBD2|TRBJ2-1|TRBV18
CASSPEAGAHEQFF
TGTGCCAGCTCACCGGAAGCGGGAGCGCATGAGCAGTTCTTC
>-|TRBD1|TRBJ2-3|TRBV5-1
CASSEGQGETDTQYF
TGCGCCAGCAGCGAAGGACAGGGCGAAACAGATACGCAGTATTTT
>-|-|TRBJ2-1|TRBV11-2
CASSYRESYNEQFF
TGTGCCAGCAGCTACAGGGAATCCTACAATGAGCAGTTCTTC
>few|TRBD2|TRBJ2-3|TRBV5-6
CASSAYGGTTDTQYF
TGTGCCAGCAGCGCGTACGGGGGGACGACAGATACGCAGTATTTT
>-|-|TRBJ2-6|TRBV2
CARGLRGANVLTF
TGTGCCAGGGGCCTAAGGGGGGCCAACGTCCTGACTTTC
>-|TRBD2|TRBJ2-5|TRBV7-3
CASSRLAAEQETQYF
TGTGCCAGCAGTCGACTAGCGGCCGAGCAAGAGACCCAGTACTTC
>few|TRBD2|TRBJ2-2|TRBV4-3
CASSQRLAGAAGELFF
TGCGCCAGCAGCCAACGCCTAGCGGGAGCGGCCGGGGAGCTGTTTTTT
>-|TRBD2|TRBJ2-7|TRBV30
CACGASSGRVHEQYF
TGTGCCTGTGGAGCTTCTAGCGGGAGGGTGCACGAGCAGTACTTC
>-|-|TRBJ2-7|TRBV18
CASSGVQGASYEQYF
TGTGCCAGCTCCGGTGTACAGGGTGCCTCCTACGAGCAGTACTTC
>-|-|TRBJ2-7|TRBV9
CASSTGGETYEQYF
TGTGCCAGCAGCACAGGGGGGGAGACCTACGAGCAGTACTTC
>-|TRBD1|TRBJ1-1|TRBV2
CASSFFSGTGMEAFF
TGTGCCAGCAGTTTTTTCTCCGGGACAGGGATGGAAGCTTTCTTT
>-|TRBD1|TRBJ2-7|TRBV29-1
CSVDVQGHEQYF
TGCAGCGTTGATGTACAGGGGCACGAGCAGTACTTC
>-|TRBD2|TRBJ2-3|TRBV2
CASRAGGPDTQYF
TGTGCCAGCAGGGCGGGAGGGCCAGATACGCAGTATTTT
>-|TRBD1|TRBJ2-1|TRBV7-9
CASSLASTQEGARFF
TGTGCCAGCAGCTTAGCATCAACCCAAGAGGGGGCGAGGTTCTTC
>few|TRBD1|TRBJ1-1|TRBV19
CASSIADRANTEAFF
TGTGCCAGTAGTATAGCCGACAGGGCCAACACTGAAGCTTTCTTT